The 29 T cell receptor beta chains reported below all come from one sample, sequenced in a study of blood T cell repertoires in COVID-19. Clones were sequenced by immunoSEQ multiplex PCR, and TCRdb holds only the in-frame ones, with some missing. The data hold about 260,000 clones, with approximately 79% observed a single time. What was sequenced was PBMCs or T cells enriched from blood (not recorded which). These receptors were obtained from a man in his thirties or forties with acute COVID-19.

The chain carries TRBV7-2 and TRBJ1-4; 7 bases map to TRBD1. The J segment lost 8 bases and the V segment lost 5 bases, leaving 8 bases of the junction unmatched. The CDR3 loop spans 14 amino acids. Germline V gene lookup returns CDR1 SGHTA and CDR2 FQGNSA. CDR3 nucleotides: TGTGCCAGCAGCGTACAGGGGAACGGGGAAAAACTGTTTTTT. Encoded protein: CASSVQGNGEKLFF.

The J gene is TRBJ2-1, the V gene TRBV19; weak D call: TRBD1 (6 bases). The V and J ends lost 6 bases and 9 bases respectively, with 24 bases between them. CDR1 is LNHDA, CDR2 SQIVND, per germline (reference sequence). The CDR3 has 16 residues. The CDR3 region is CASRGMGAAEFIEQFF. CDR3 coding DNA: TGTGCCAGTAGGGGAATGGGGGCGGCTGAATTTATTGAGCAGTTCTTC. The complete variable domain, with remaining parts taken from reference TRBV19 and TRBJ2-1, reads DGGITQSPKYLFRKEGQNVTLSCEQNLNHDAMYWYRQDPGQGLRLIYYSQIVNDFQKGDIAEGYSVSREKKESFPLTVTSAQKNPTAFYLCASRGMGAAEFIEQFFGPGTRLTVL.

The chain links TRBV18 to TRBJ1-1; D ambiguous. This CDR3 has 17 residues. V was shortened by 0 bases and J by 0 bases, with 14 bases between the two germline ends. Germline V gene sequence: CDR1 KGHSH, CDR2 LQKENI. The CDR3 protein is CASSPPSVGTVNTEAFF. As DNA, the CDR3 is TGTGCCAGCTCACCACCGTCTGTTGGCACCGTGAACACTGAAGCTTTCTTT.

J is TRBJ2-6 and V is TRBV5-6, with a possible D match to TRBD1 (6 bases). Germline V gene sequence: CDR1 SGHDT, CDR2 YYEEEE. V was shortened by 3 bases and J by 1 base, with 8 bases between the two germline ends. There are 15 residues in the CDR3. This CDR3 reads CASSSTGSGANVLTF. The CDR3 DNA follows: TGTGCCAGCAGCTCAACAGGGTCTGGGGCCAACGTCCTGACTTTC.

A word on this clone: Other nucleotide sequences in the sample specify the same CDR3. In DNA form, the CDR3 reads TGTGCCAGCAGCGGGCGACAGGGGAGGAATGAAAAACTGTTTTTT. Protein product: CASSGRQGRNEKLFF. V usage is TRBV7-2 and J usage is TRBJ1-4; TRBD1 aligns across 8 bases. CDR1 is SGHTA and CDR2 is FQGNSA in the germline V gene. The CDR3 is 15 residues long. V lost 5 bases to trimming and J lost 5 bases; unmatched junction nucleotides: 7. Variable domain in full (rest from reference TRBV7-2 and TRBJ1-4): GAGVSQSPSNKVTEKGKDVELRCDPISGHTALYWYRQSLGQGLEFLIYFQGNSAPDKSGLPSDRFSAERTGGSVSTLTIQRTQQEDSAVYLCASSGRQGRNEKLFFGSGTQLSVL.

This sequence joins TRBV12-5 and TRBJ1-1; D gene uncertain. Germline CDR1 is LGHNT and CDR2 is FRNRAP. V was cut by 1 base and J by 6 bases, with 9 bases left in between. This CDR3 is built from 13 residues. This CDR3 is CASGLAAGSEAFF. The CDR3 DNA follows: TGTGCTAGTGGTTTGGCGGCGGGATCTGAAGCTTTCTTT. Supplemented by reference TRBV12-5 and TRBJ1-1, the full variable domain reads DARVTQTPRHKVTEMGQEVTMRCQPILGHNTVFWYRQTMMQGLELLAYFRNRAPLDDSGMPKDRFSAEMPDATLATLKIQPSEPRDSAVYFCASGLAAGSEAFFGQGTRLTVV.

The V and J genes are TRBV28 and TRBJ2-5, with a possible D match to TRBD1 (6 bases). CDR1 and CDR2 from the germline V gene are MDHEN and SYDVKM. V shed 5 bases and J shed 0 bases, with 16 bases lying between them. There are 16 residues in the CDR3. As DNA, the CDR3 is TGTGCCAGCAGTAGTAGCCGGGACATGGACCAAGAGACCCAGTACTTC. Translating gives CASSSSRDMDQETQYF.

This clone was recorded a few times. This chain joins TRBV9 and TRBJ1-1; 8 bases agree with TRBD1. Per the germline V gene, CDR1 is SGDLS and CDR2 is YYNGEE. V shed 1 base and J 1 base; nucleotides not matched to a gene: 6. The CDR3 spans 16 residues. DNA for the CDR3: TGTGCCAGCAGCGTATACCAGGGGGCACAGAACACTGAAGCTTTCTTT. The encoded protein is CASSVYQGAQNTEAFF. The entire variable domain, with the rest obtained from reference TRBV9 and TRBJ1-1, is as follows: DSGVTQTPKHLITATGQRVTLRCSPRSGDLSVYWYQQSLDQGLQFLIQYYNGEERAKGNILERFSAQQFPDLHSELNLSSLELGDSALYFCASSVYQGAQNTEAFFGQGTRLTVV.

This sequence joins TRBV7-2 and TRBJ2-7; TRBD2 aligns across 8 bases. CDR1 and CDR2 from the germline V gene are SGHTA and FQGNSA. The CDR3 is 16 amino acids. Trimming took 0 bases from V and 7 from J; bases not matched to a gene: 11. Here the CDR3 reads CASSLAGQWERGEQYV. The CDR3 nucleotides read TGTGCCAGCAGCTTAGCGGGGCAGTGGGAGCGGGGGGAGCAGTACGTC.

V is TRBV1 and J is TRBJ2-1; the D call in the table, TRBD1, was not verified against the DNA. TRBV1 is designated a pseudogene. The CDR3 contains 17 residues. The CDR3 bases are TGCACCAGCAGCAGAGGACAGCCCACAAGGAGAAGAGTTACCTGGTTCTTC. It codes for CTSSRGQPTRRRVTWFF.

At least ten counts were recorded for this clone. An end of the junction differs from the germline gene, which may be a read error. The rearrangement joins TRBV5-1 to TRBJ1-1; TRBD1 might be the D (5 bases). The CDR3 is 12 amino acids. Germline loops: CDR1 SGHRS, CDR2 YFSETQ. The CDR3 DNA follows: TGTGCCAGCAGCTTGAAACAGGATAAAGCTTTCTTT. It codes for CASSLKQDKAFF.

This CDR3 reads CASRRGSFEAFF. The CDR3 DNA sequence: TGTGCCAGCAGGCGGGGGTCTTTCGAAGCTTTCTTT. The rearrangement links TRBV11-3 to TRBJ1-1, with a possible D match to TRBD1 (5 bases). Germline CDR1 and CDR2: SGHNT and YENEEA. The length of the CDR3 is 12 residues. The germline V and J ends were trimmed by 6 bases and 8 bases, with 13 bases remaining between them.

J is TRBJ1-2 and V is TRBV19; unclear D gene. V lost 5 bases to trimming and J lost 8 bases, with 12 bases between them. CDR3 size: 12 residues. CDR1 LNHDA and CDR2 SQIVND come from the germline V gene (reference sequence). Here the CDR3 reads CASSLRLEGYTF. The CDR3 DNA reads TGTGCCAGTAGTCTTCGACTGGAGGGCTACACCTTC.

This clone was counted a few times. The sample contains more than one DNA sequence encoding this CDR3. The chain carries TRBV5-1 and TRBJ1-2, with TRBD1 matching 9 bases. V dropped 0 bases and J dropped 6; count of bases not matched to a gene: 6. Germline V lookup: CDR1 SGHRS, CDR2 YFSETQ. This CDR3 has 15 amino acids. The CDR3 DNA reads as TGCGCCAGCAGCTTGGCCGGGACAGGGTTAGATGGCTACACCTTC. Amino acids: CASSLAGTGLDGYTF.

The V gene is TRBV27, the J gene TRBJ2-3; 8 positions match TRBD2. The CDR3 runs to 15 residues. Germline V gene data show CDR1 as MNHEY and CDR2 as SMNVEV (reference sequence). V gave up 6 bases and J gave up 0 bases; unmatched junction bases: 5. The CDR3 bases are TGTGCCAGCAGGTGGGCTAGCGGGAGCACAGATACGCAGTATTTT. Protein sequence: CASRWASGSTDTQYF.

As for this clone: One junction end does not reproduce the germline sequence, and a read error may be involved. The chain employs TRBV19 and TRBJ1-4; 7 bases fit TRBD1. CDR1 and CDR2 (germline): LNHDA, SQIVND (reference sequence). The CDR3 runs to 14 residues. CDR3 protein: CASSPTLQTGYTSF. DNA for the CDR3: TGTGCCAGTAGTCCCACTCTCCAGACAGGGTATACATCTTTT.

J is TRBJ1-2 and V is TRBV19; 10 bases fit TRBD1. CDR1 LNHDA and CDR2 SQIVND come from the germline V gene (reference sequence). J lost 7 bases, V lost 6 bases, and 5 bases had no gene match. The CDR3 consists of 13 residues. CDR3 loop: CASSRDRGPGYTF. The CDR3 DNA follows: TGTGCCAGTAGCCGAGACAGGGGGCCTGGCTACACCTTC.

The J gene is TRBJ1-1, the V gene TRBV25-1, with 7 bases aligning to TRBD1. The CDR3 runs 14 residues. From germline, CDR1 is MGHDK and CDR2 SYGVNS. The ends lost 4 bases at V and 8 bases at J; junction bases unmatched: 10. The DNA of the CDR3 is TGTGCCAGCAGTGCCAGTTCTCGGGACAGAGAAGCTTTCTTT. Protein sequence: CASSASSRDREAFF.

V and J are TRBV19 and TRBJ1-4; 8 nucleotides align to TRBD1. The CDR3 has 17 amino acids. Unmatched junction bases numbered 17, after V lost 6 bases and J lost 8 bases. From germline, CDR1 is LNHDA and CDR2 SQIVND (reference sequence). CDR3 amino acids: CASSSEDLRGRKEKLFF. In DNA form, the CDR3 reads TGTGCCAGTAGCAGCGAAGACCTCAGGGGGCGGAAAGAAAAACTGTTTTTT.

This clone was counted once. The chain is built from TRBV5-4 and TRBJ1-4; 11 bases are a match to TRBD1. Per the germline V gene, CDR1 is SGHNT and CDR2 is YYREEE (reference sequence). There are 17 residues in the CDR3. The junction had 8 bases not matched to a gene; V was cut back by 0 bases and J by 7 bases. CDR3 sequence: CASSLAGTGGSGEKLFF. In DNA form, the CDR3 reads TGTGCCAGCAGCTTGGCCGGGACAGGGGGTTCAGGTGAAAAACTGTTTTTT.

CDR3 sequence: CASSVASAVSYNEQFF. The CDR3, as DNA: TGTGCCAGCAGCGTAGCTTCGGCGGTTTCCTACAATGAGCAGTTCTTC. This sequence joins TRBV9 and TRBJ2-1; the D is unclear. CDR1 SGDLS and CDR2 YYNGEE come from the germline V gene. V lost 0 bases, J lost 1 base, and 11 bases lay in between. CDR3 length: 16 residues.

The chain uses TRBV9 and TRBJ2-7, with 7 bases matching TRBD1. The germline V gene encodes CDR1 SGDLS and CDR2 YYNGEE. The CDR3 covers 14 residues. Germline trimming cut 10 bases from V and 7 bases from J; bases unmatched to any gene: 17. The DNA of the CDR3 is TGTGCCGTCTGCCGGGACAGCCCCTTTGAGGAGCAGTACGTC. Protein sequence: CAVCRDSPFEEQYV.

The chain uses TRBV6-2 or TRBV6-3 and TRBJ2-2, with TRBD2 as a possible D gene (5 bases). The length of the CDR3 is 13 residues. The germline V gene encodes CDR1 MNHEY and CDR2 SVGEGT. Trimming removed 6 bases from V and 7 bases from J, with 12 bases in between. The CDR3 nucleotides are TGTGCCAGCAGCCGGCGGGCGATCGGGGAGCTGTTTTTT. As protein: CASSRRAIGELFF.

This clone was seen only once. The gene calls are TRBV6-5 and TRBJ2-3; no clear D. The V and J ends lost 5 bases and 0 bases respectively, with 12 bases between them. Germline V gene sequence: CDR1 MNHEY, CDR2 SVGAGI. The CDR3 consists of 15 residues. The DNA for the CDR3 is TGTGCCAGCAGTCCGGCCCGAGGAAGCACAGATACGCAGTATTTT. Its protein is CASSPARGSTDTQYF.

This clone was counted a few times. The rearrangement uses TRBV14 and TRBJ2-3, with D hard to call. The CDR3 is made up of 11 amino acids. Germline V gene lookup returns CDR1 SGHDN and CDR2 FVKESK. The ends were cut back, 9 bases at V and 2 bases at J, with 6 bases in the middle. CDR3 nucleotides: TGTGCCAGTGGCCTCACAGATACGCAGTATTTT. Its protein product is CASGLTDTQYF.

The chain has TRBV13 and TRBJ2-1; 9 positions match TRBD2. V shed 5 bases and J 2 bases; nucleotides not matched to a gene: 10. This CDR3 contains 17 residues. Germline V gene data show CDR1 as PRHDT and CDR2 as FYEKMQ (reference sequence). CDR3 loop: CASSHPAGGITYNEQFF. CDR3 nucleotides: TGTGCCAGCAGCCATCCGGCGGGGGGGATAACCTACAATGAGCAGTTCTTC.

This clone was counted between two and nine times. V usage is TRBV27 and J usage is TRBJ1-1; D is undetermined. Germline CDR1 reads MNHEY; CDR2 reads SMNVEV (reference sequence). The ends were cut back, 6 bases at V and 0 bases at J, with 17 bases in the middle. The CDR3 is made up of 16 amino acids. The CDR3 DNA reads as TGTGCCAGCAGGCGGATTCTATCTAGGCTGAACACTGAAGCTTTCTTT. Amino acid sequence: CASRRILSRLNTEAFF.

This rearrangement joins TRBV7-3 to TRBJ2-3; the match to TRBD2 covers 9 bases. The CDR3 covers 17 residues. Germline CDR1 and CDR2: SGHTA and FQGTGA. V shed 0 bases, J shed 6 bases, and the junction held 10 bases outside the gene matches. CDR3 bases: TGTGCCAGCAGCTTAACTAGCGGGGGTACTCTGGAGGATACGCAGTATTTT. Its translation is CASSLTSGGTLEDTQYF.

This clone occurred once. CDR3: CASSQSQGARNEQFF. The CDR3 DNA reads TGCGCCAGCAGCCAATCACAGGGGGCTAGGAATGAGCAGTTCTTC. The V and J genes are TRBV4-3 and TRBJ2-1; TRBD1 aligns across 9 bases. V was pared by 2 bases and J by 7 bases, with 6 bases of the junction left unmatched. Germline V lookup: CDR1 LGHNA, CDR2 YSLEER. This CDR3 comprises 15 residues.